Each of the 24 T cell receptor beta chains below was sequenced from the same sample in a study of T cells after yellow fever vaccination. TCRdb processed the 5' RACE reads anew with MiXCR; each CDR3 protein has one entry. The table records 400,000 to 650,000 distinct CDR3 sequences, 21% of them present only once. The sample consisted of PBMCs, taken around 3 weeks after the first yellow fever vaccination. All receptors come from a man between 18 and 29 years old who received the YFV17D yellow fever vaccine.

The sample holds a few counts of this clonotype. The rearrangement links TRBV6-5 to TRBJ2-1; the match to TRBD2 covers 9 bases. The V and J ends lost 1 base and 9 bases, in that order; junction bases with no gene match: 7. CDR1 and CDR2 from the germline V gene are MNHEY and SVGAGI. The CDR3 loop spans 15 amino acids. CDR3 bases: TGTGCCAGCAGTTACTACCCAGCGGGGGGAGGTGAGCAGTTCTTC. Translation gives CASSYYPAGGGEQFF.

This rearrangement joins TRBV6-4 to TRBJ2-3; D not resolved. This CDR3 has 12 amino acids. With 2 bases removed from V and 7 bases from J, the gap between germline ends came to 7 bases. Germline CDR1 is MRHNA and CDR2 is SNTAGT. This CDR3 reads CASSDLSNTQYF. CDR3 DNA: TGTGCCAGCAGTGACCTGAGTAATACGCAGTATTTT.

V gene TRBV28 combines with J gene TRBJ2-7; possible D gene TRBD2, 6 bases. The CDR3 runs to 14 residues. V lost 2 bases to trimming and J lost 3 bases, with 11 bases between them. Germline CDR1 and CDR2: MDHEN and SYDVKM. The CDR3 nucleotides are TGTGCCAGCAGTTTAGATGGGGGACTCTACGAGCAGTACGTC. Translated: CASSLDGGLYEQYV.

The V gene is TRBV7-2, the J gene TRBJ2-5, with D hard to call. V lost 2 bases and J 0 bases, leaving 10 bases between the germline ends. The CDR3 has 15 residues. Germline V lookup: CDR1 SGHTA, CDR2 FQGNSA. The CDR3 spells CASSLTAYYQETQYF. Here the CDR3 DNA reads TGTGCCAGCAGCTTAACAGCCTATTACCAAGAGACCCAGTACTTC.

In the case of this clonotype: The junction shows a germline mismatch at one end, possibly a read error. The V call is TRBV11-2, the J call TRBJ2-5; 8 bases map to TRBD1. CDR1 and CDR2 (germline): SGHAT, FQNNGV. The CDR3 extends over 12 amino acids. In nucleotides, the CDR3 is TGTGCCAGCAGCGGACTGAAGGACAGGGTGGACTTC. It encodes CASSGLKDRVDF. Using reference TRBV11-2 and TRBJ2-5 for the parts outside the CDR3, the full variable domain is EAGVAQSPRYKIIEKRQSVAFWCNPISGHATLYWYQQILGQGPKLLIQFQNNGVVDDSQLPKDRFSAERLKGVDSTLKIQPAKLEDSAVYLCASSGLKDRVDFGPGTRLLVL.

The V call is TRBV19, the J call TRBJ2-5; either TRBD1 or TRBD2 may supply D (7 bases each). From germline, CDR1 is LNHDA and CDR2 SQIVND (reference sequence). CDR3 length: 15 amino acids. The V end lost 3 bases, the J end lost 5 bases, and 16 bases lay between the germline ends. CDR3 protein: CASSIRGGSMETQYF. CDR3 in DNA: TGTGCCAGTAGTATCAGGGGGGGCTCTATGGAGACCCAGTACTTC.

V gene TRBV27 combines with J gene TRBJ2-5; 8 nucleotides align to TRBD1. J lost 5 bases, V lost 5 bases, and 10 bases had no gene match. Per the germline V gene, CDR1 is MNHEY and CDR2 is SMNVEV (reference sequence). The CDR3 has 15 residues. The CDR3 DNA sequence: TGTGCCAGCAGTCCGGGACAGGCGAGATACGAGACCCAGTACTTC. Protein: CASSPGQARYETQYF.

This clonotype was picked up many times. The V and J genes are TRBV7-2 and TRBJ2-2; D is perhaps TRBD2 (5 bases). The germline gives CDR1 SGHTA, CDR2 FQGNSA. There are 14 residues in the CDR3. Trimming stripped 1 base from V and 4 bases from J, with 7 bases between. CDR3 region: CASSLVGSTGELFF. The CDR3 coding sequence is TGTGCCAGCAGCTTAGTGGGGAGCACCGGGGAGCTGTTTTTT.

The chain has TRBV28 and TRBJ2-5; D is tentatively TRBD1 or TRBD2 (7 bases each). V dropped 6 bases and J dropped 4 bases, with 18 bases sitting between them. The CDR3 covers 15 residues. CDR1 is MDHEN, CDR2 SYDVKM, per germline. CDR3 in amino acids: CASSQGGAGRETQYF. The DNA of the CDR3 is TGTGCCAGCAGCCAGGGGGGGGCTGGGCGAGAGACCCAGTACTTC.

The chain is built from TRBV7-2 and TRBJ1-5; no definite D call. The CDR3 contains 14 residues. V was clipped by 5 bases and J by 7 bases, with 15 bases between them. Germline V CDR1 and CDR2: SGHTA, FQGNSA. CDR3 DNA sequence: TGTGCCAGCAGCCAGATGCCGGTAGGACAGCCCCAGCATTTT. The encoded protein is CASSQMPVGQPQHF.

The gene calls are TRBV6-2 or TRBV6-3 and TRBJ2-7; 7 bases map to TRBD2. V lost 3 bases and J lost 2; bases outside the gene matches: 13. CDR3 length equals 17 residues. CDR1 is MNHEY, CDR2 SVGEGT, per germline. The CDR3 region is CASSYILTAGETYEQYF. CDR3 sequence (DNA): TGTGCCAGCAGTTATATCCTCACTGCGGGGGAGACCTACGAGCAGTACTTC.

V usage is TRBV15 and J usage is TRBJ1-1, with 7 bases lining up with TRBD1. Losses at the gene ends were 8 bases for V and 5 bases for J; bases not matched to a gene: 8. This CDR3 comprises 13 residues. Germline CDR1 and CDR2: LNHNV and YYDKDF (reference sequence). The CDR3 DNA reads TGTGCCACCGGTTCACAGGGGCGGACTGAAGCTTTCTTT. Encoded protein: CATGSQGRTEAFF.

The V and J genes are TRBV4-2 and TRBJ1-1; D not resolved. In germline, CDR1 is LGHNA, CDR2 YNFKEQ. V was cut by 0 bases and J by 5 bases, with 10 bases left in between. This CDR3 region has 14 residues. CDR3 protein: CASSQEEKGTEAFF. For the CDR3, the DNA is TGTGCCAGCAGCCAAGAAGAGAAAGGTACTGAAGCTTTCTTT.

This clonotype occurred a few times. The chain has TRBV19 and TRBJ2-5; 10 bases map to TRBD2. V dropped 8 bases and J dropped 5; count of bases not matched to a gene: 11. CDR3 length: 15 residues. Germline V gives CDR1 LNHDA, CDR2 SQIVND (reference sequence). This CDR3 is CASRRSGGVTETQYF. CDR3 nucleotides: TGTGCCAGTCGGCGGAGCGGGGGGGTGACGGAGACCCAGTACTTC.

This clonotype was detected once. The chain uses TRBV10-3 and TRBJ2-2, with 10 bases matching TRBD1. Losses at the gene ends were 7 bases for V and 2 bases for J; bases not matched to a gene: 13. This CDR3 contains 18 residues. The germline V gene encodes CDR1 ENHRY and CDR2 SYGVKD. The DNA for the CDR3 is TGTGCCATCACACCGGGACAGGGGCGTCAAAAAAACACCGGGGAGCTGTTTTTT. Its translation is CAITPGQGRQKNTGELFF.

The chain is built from TRBV4-1 and TRBJ2-1; 14 positions agree with TRBD2. This CDR3 is 16 amino acids long. Germline V lookup: CDR1 MGHRA, CDR2 YSYEKL. V was clipped by 0 bases and J by 12 bases; unmatched bases: 7. The CDR3: CASSQDGLAGGDLQFF. The CDR3 DNA is TGCGCCAGCAGCCAAGATGGACTAGCGGGGGGTGATTTGCAGTTCTTC.

This clonotype was seen only a few times. J is TRBJ1-5 and V is TRBV12-3 or TRBV12-4, with 8 nucleotides matching TRBD1. The CDR3 totals 15 residues. With 6 bases clipped from V and 7 bases from J, the junction kept 11 bases outside the gene matches. The CDR3 loop reads CASSYQGQGRQPQHF. As DNA, the CDR3 is TGTGCCAGCAGCTATCAAGGACAGGGACGCCAGCCCCAGCATTTT.

This clonotype showed up just a few times. This chain links TRBV5-1 with TRBJ1-4; TRBD1 is a possible D gene (6 bases). This CDR3 comprises 16 residues. Germline CDR1 and CDR2: SGHRS and YFSETQ. The V end was cut by 4 bases, the J end by 0 bases, with 13 bases between. CDR3 in amino acids: CASSTGQTATNEKLFF. The CDR3 DNA is TGCGCCAGCAGCACCGGACAGACAGCAACTAATGAAAAACTGTTTTTT.

The chain combines TRBV3-1 with TRBJ1-6; a weak D match, TRBD1 (6 bases). Trimming removed 4 bases from V and 10 bases from J, with 20 bases in between. CDR1 LGHDT and CDR2 YNNKEL come from the germline V gene (reference sequence). The CDR3 runs to 16 residues. CDR3 in amino acids: CASSRGTGGQFSPLHF. Here the CDR3 DNA reads TGTGCCAGCAGCCGTGGGACCGGGGGGCAGTTCTCACCCCTCCACTTT.

The chain recombines TRBV6-1 with TRBJ2-1; 10 positions match TRBD2. The CDR3 contains 18 residues. Germline CDR1 reads MNHNS; CDR2 reads SASEGT. V was pared by 7 bases and J by 0 bases, with 12 bases of the junction left unmatched. The CDR3 loop is CASTPSEVAGGSYNEQFF. As DNA, the CDR3 is TGTGCCAGCACCCCTAGTGAAGTAGCGGGGGGCTCCTACAATGAGCAGTTCTTC.

The chain recombines TRBV20-1 with TRBJ2-3; D remains ambiguous. V was clipped by 5 bases and J by 8 bases, with 8 bases between them. CDR1 is DFQATT and CDR2 is SNEGSKA in the germline V gene (reference sequence). The CDR3 covers 10 residues. CDR3: CSAHARTQYF. In nucleotides, the CDR3 is TGCAGTGCTCACGCTCGTACGCAGTATTTT.

This chain joins TRBV5-1 and TRBJ2-7; D perhaps matches TRBD2 (5 bases). Trimming removed 0 bases from V and 6 bases from J, with 10 bases in between. This CDR3 spans 13 amino acids. Per the germline V gene, CDR1 is SGHRS and CDR2 is YFSETQ. The CDR3 sequence: CASSLVRESEQYV. In DNA, the CDR3 is TGCGCCAGCAGCTTGGTCCGGGAAAGCGAGCAGTACGTC.

The gene calls are TRBV20-1 and TRBJ2-5; no firm D call. The germline V gene has CDR1 DFQATT and CDR2 SNEGSKA (reference sequence). Deletions cut 0 bases from V and 1 base from J, with 12 bases between. The CDR3 length is 15 residues. CDR3 sequence (DNA): TGCAGTGCTAGAGATCGAGAAGGGATCCAAGAGACCCAGTACTTC. Its translation is CSARDREGIQETQYF.

The sample holds a few counts of this clonotype. This chain joins TRBV9 and TRBJ2-1; TRBD2 aligns across 12 bases. Germline-derived CDR1 and CDR2 are SGDLS and YYNGEE. The CDR3 has 18 residues. V lost 3 bases to trimming and J lost 0 bases; unmatched junction nucleotides: 7. In DNA, the CDR3 is TGTGCCAGCAGCGCTAGCGGGGGGGCCCCGGTCTCCTACAATGAGCAGTTCTTC. Its translation is CASSASGGAPVSYNEQFF.